This TCR beta chain was captured in a study of blood T cell repertoires in COVID-19. Study-wide context: Sites in the United States, Italy and Spain provided acute and convalescent COVID-19 samples. The analysed material was cDNA or gDNA that came from T cells, B-cell-depleted T cells, or PBMCs.

This CDR3 region has 17 residues. Trimming cost V 0 bases and J 7 bases, with 19 bases left between them. The germline V gene has CDR1 SGHRS and CDR2 YFSETQ. Authors' methods: Amplification of reference gene primers provided the estimated nucleated cell counts. Data came from immunoSEQ multiplex PCR; TCRdb stores just in-frame clones and leaves some out. V, J and clone size were drawn from that table, and D and trimming were deduced from the DNA. The table shows a few hundred thousand clones, with roughly 86% occurring only once. Participants were aged roughly 18 to 89 years, lived in about two dozen US areas, and enrolled virtually.

The sequencing sample was made of PBMCs or T cells enriched from blood (not recorded which). This receptor was identified in a woman aged 30 to 39 who had recovered from COVID-19. The chain recombines TRBV5-1 with TRBJ2-2; tentatively, D is TRBD2 (6 bases). DNA for the CDR3: TGCGCCAGCAGCTTGGCCGCTAGCGTTGGGTCCGGCGGGGAGCTGTTTTTT. Residues: CASSLAASVGSGGELFF.